A single sample is the source of the 13 T cell receptor beta chains below, sequenced in a study of beta chain features in type 1 diabetes. Overall study findings and caveats: TCRB CDR3 length was moderately but significantly reduced in all four CD4+ subsets of Type 1 diabetes patients.

Their recognized antigens are unknown. What was sequenced were expressed TCRB transcripts, since all of the isolated RNA had been reverse transcribed. Some clones are missing from TCRdb's copy, which holds only in-frame ones; the method was immunoSEQ multiplex PCR. In the table there are about 160,000 clones, approximately 8.7% of which are singletons. Sequenced material: central memory CD4+ T cells from blood. Receptor source: a woman in her thirties with type 1 diabetes.

This clone was seen only a few times. This chain links TRBV7-8 with TRBJ1-5; D is perhaps TRBD1 (6 bases). Looked up from germline, CDR1 is SGHVS and CDR2 is FQNEAQ. The length of the CDR3 is 14 residues. V was shortened by 5 bases and J by 7 bases, with 15 bases between the two germline ends. CDR3 region: CASSPNREGQPQHF. Written as DNA, the CDR3 is TGTGCCAGCAGCCCTAACAGGGAGGGGCAGCCCCAGCATTTT. Variable domain in full (rest from reference TRBV7-8 and TRBJ1-5): GAGVSQSPRYKVAKRGQDVALRCDPISGHVSLFWYQQALGQGPEFLTYFQNEAQLDKSGLPSDRFFAERPEGSVSTLKIQRTQQEDSAVYLCASSPNREGQPQHFGDGTRLSIL.

In this sample, this clone turned up many times. Other DNA sequences in the same sample also yield this CDR3. The chain is built from TRBV7-2 and TRBJ2-1, with 9 bases aligning to TRBD2. Germline V lookup: CDR1 SGHTA, CDR2 FQGNSA. V lost 3 bases and J lost 6; bases outside the gene matches: 6. The CDR3 runs to 15 residues. The CDR3 loop reads CASSFKAGGGNEQFF. The CDR3 DNA sequence: TGTGCCAGCAGCTTTAAAGCGGGAGGAGGCAATGAGCAGTTCTTC.

This clone has a single count. The chain has TRBV29-1 and TRBJ2-3; D may be TRBD2 (5 bases). V was trimmed by 2 bases and J by 0 bases, leaving 6 bases between them. The CDR3 loop spans 13 amino acids. Germline values: CDR1 SQVTM, CDR2 ANQGSEA. This CDR3 is CSVERGSTDTQYF. Written as DNA, the CDR3 is TGCAGCGTTGAACGCGGGAGCACAGATACGCAGTATTTT.

This clone has just a few counts. V gene TRBV19 combines with J gene TRBJ2-5, with D tentatively TRBD1 (6 bases). CDR1 and CDR2 (germline): LNHDA, SQIVND (reference sequence). V was trimmed by 0 bases and J by 5 bases, leaving 13 bases between them. The CDR3 is 15 residues long. The chain's CDR3 is CASSIEGTGYETQYF. The CDR3 DNA reads TGTGCCAGTAGTATAGAGGGTACAGGGTACGAGACCCAGTACTTC.

The chain combines TRBV5-1 with TRBJ1-5; no clear D gene. V dropped 0 bases and J dropped 1 base, with 5 bases sitting between them. Germline values: CDR1 SGHRS, CDR2 YFSETQ. The CDR3 sequence is 14 residues long. CDR3: CASSLGQSNQPQHF. CDR3 bases: TGCGCCAGCAGCTTGGGGCAAAGCAATCAGCCCCAGCATTTT.

The chain employs TRBV5-1 and TRBJ2-1, with D maybe TRBD2 (6 bases). Trimming removed 4 bases from V and 3 bases from J, with 14 bases in between. CDR3 size: 15 residues. Germline values: CDR1 SGHRS, CDR2 YFSETQ. The CDR3 protein is CASSKEPDYYNEQFF. The DNA of the CDR3 is TGCGCCAGCAGCAAAGAGCCGGACTACTACAATGAGCAGTTCTTC.

The sample holds a few counts of this clone. The chain uses TRBV7-9 and TRBJ1-2; possible D gene TRBD1, 6 bases. This CDR3 spans 13 amino acids. CDR1 and CDR2 from the germline V gene are SEHNR and FQNEAQ (reference sequence). V lost 2 bases to trimming and J lost 8 bases, with 12 bases between them. CDR3 nucleotides: TGTGCCAGCAGCTTATCGCAGGGGTTCGGCTACACCTTC. Residues: CASSLSQGFGYTF.

This clone was seen many times. The chain employs TRBV7-3 and TRBJ2-3; 7 nucleotides match TRBD2. CDR3 size: 17 residues. Germline trimming cut 1 base from V and 3 bases from J; bases unmatched to any gene: 10. Per the germline V gene, CDR1 is SGHTA and CDR2 is FQGTGA. CDR3: CASSLRSGGRATDTQYF. The CDR3 region has the DNA TGTGCCAGCAGCTTAAGGTCGGGCGGGAGAGCAACAGATACGCAGTATTTT.

This clone turned up a few times. The chain joins TRBV19 to TRBJ2-1; 7 bases map to TRBD2. With 4 bases clipped from V and 5 bases from J, the junction kept 8 bases outside the gene matches. This CDR3 comprises 15 residues. The germline CDR1 and CDR2 sequences are LNHDA and SQIVND (reference sequence). CDR3 in DNA: TGTGCCAGTAGTAGGAGGGAGGGCCCTAACAATGAGCAGTTCTTC. Its protein product is CASSRREGPNNEQFF.

This rearrangement joins TRBV15 to TRBJ1-1, with D hard to call. CDR3 length: 13 residues. The ends were cut back, 8 bases at V and 0 bases at J, with 10 bases in the middle. CDR1 is LNHNV, CDR2 YYDKDF, per germline (reference sequence). CDR3 bases: TGTGCCACCGCACAGCTTTTGAACACTGAAGCTTTCTTT. This sequence encodes CATAQLLNTEAFF.

This clone came up a few times. The J gene is TRBJ2-3, the V gene TRBV5-1, with 7 bases lining up with TRBD2. The length of the CDR3 is 14 residues. CDR1 is SGHRS, CDR2 YFSETQ, per germline. V dropped 7 bases and J dropped 4; count of bases not matched to a gene: 9. The CDR3 loop reads CASFTAGVADTQYF. CDR3 sequence (DNA): TGCGCCAGCTTTACCGCGGGAGTCGCAGATACGCAGTATTTT.

The rearrangement uses TRBV6-1 and TRBJ2-1; maybe TRBD1 (6 bases). The germline V and J ends were trimmed by 7 bases and 7 bases, with 14 bases remaining between them. Germline CDR1 and CDR2: MNHNS and SASEGT. The CDR3 sequence is 13 residues long. The CDR3 spells CASNTIQGNEQFF. The CDR3 DNA is TGTGCCAGCAATACAATACAGGGAAATGAGCAGTTCTTC.

About this clone itself: The DNA is omitted, as the CDR3 cannot be located on it reliably, and the CDR3 follows TCRdb's listing. This sequence joins TRBV11-2 and TRBJ1-1; the table's D call, TRBD1, was not checked against the DNA. Including both end residues, the CDR3 is 17 amino acids long. The V gene's germline CDR1 is SGHAT and CDR2 FQNNGV. The CDR3 is CASSLGIFGQANTEAFF.